A single sample gave rise to the 17 T cell receptor beta chains below, sequenced in a study of T cells after yellow fever vaccination. Using its own MiXCR run on the 5' RACE reads, TCRdb lists one record per CDR3 protein. The profile shows around 590,000 distinct CDR3 sequences, roughly 12% of them singletons. The source was PBMCs, collected on the day of the yellow fever booster vaccination. The receptors stem from a man aged 25-45 years who received the YFV17D yellow fever vaccine.

The chain employs TRBV30 and TRBJ2-7; 10 nucleotides line up with TRBD2. Germline V gene lookup returns CDR1 GTSNPN and CDR2 SVGIG (reference sequence). CDR3 size: 14 residues. V shed 2 bases and J 6 bases; nucleotides not matched to a gene: 7. This CDR3 reads CAWSPPWTSGEQYF. In DNA form, the CDR3 reads TGTGCCTGGAGTCCCCCATGGACTAGCGGCGAGCAGTACTTC. The complete variable domain, with remaining parts taken from reference TRBV30 and TRBJ2-7, reads SQTIHQWPATLVQPVGSPLSLECTVEGTSNPNLYWYRQAAGRGLQLLFYSVGIGQISSEVPQNLSASRPQDRQFILSSKKLLLSDSGFYLCAWSPPWTSGEQYFGPGTRLTVT.

The chain couples TRBV28 to TRBJ2-1, with TRBD1 matching 9 bases. V was clipped by 7 bases and J by 5 bases; unmatched bases: 12. The CDR3 consists of 16 residues. Germline V lookup: CDR1 MDHEN, CDR2 SYDVKM. The CDR3 DNA follows: TGTGCCAGCAAGAGGTCGGGACAGGGTTGGGACAATGAGCAGTTCTTC. Translated, it gives CASKRSGQGWDNEQFF.

This clonotype was counted between two and nine times. The chain combines TRBV5-1 with TRBJ2-1; D is possibly TRBD2 (5 bases). V lost 2 bases and J 0 bases, leaving 9 bases between the germline ends. The CDR3 runs to 15 residues. CDR1 is SGHRS, CDR2 YFSETQ, per germline. The CDR3 DNA sequence: TGCGCCAGCAGCTTAGCGGCGCTCTCCTACAATGAGCAGTTCTTC. It specifies CASSLAALSYNEQFF. The complete variable domain, with remaining parts taken from reference TRBV5-1 and TRBJ2-1, reads KAGVTQTPRYLIKTRGQQVTLSCSPISGHRSVSWYQQTPGQGLQFLFEYFSETQRNKGNFPGRFSGRQFSNSRSEMNVSTLELGDSALYLCASSLAALSYNEQFFGPGTRLTVL.

This clonotype appeared a few times. The chain combines TRBV15 with TRBJ2-5; a weak D match, TRBD2 (5 bases). The CDR3 extends over 14 amino acids. Germline lookup yields CDR1 LNHNV and CDR2 YYDKDF (reference sequence). V lost 0 bases, J lost 4 bases, and 9 bases lay in between. The CDR3 nucleotides are TGTGCCACCAGCAGAGATTTGGCGGGAGAGACCCAGTACTTC. Amino acid sequence: CATSRDLAGETQYF.

A few counts support this clonotype. The V and J genes are TRBV5-8 and TRBJ2-7; 10 bases are a match to TRBD1. CDR3 length: 13 residues. Germline-derived CDR1 and CDR2 are SGHTS and YDEGEE. V shed 1 base, J shed 13 bases, and the junction held 8 bases outside the gene matches. The CDR3 DNA reads TGTGCCAGCAGCTTGCGAAAAGGGGACAGGGGCTACTTC. Its translation is CASSLRKGDRGYF. The full variable domain, rest sourced from reference TRBV5-8 and TRBJ2-7, is EAGVTQSPTHLIKTRGQQATLRCSPISGHTSVYWYQQALGLGLQFLLWYDEGEERNRGNFPPRFSGRQFPNYSSELNVNALELEDSALYLCASSLRKGDRGYFGPGTRLTVT.

The sample holds many counts of this clonotype. The chain combines TRBV5-1 with TRBJ2-7; 7 bases are a match to TRBD1. Losses at the gene ends were 7 bases for V and 3 bases for J; bases not matched to a gene: 25. Germline V gives CDR1 SGHRS, CDR2 YFSETQ. The CDR3 extends over 19 amino acids. CDR3 coding DNA: TGCGCCAGCCGCCCCAATGACAGGGTTTCTCAGGTTGCGAACTACGAGCAGTACTTC. Residues: CASRPNDRVSQVANYEQYF.

This clonotype was observed many times. The V and J genes are TRBV12-3 or TRBV12-4 and TRBJ1-1; D is undetermined. The V gene lost 5 bases and the J gene lost 4 bases, with 14 bases spanning the gap. The CDR3 is 14 amino acids. CDR3 sequence: CASSQLGIGTEAFF. CDR3 nucleotide sequence: TGTGCCAGCAGTCAACTAGGAATCGGCACTGAAGCTTTCTTT.

This clonotype was found a few times. The chain employs TRBV20-1 and TRBJ2-2; possibly TRBD1 for D (6 bases). The CDR3 has 14 residues. The V and J ends lost 0 bases and 4 bases respectively, with 9 bases between them. Germline V gene sequence: CDR1 DFQATT, CDR2 SNEGSKA (reference sequence). The CDR3 sequence is CSARERGGTGELFF. The CDR3 DNA is TGCAGTGCTAGAGAGAGAGGGGGCACCGGGGAGCTGTTTTTT.

This clonotype has more than one count but fewer than ten. The chain is built from TRBV15 and TRBJ2-7, with D unresolved. Trimming shortened V by 1 base and J by 2 bases, and 15 bases separated the two germline ends. Looked up from germline, CDR1 is LNHNV and CDR2 is YYDKDF (reference sequence). The CDR3 loop spans 16 amino acids. CDR3: CATSRGAGQPAYEQYF. The DNA for the CDR3 is TGTGCCACCAGCAGAGGGGCTGGTCAGCCAGCCTACGAGCAGTACTTC.

This clonotype was recorded at least ten times. The CDR3 here is CSVSGVTEAFF. DNA for the CDR3: TGCAGCGTTTCAGGGGTCACTGAAGCTTTCTTT. The V call is TRBV29-1, the J call TRBJ1-1; maybe TRBD1 (6 bases). Germline-derived CDR1 and CDR2 are SQVTM and ANQGSEA. This CDR3 contains 11 residues. V was cut by 5 bases and J by 4 bases, with 8 bases left in between.

This clonotype was seen a handful of times. The chain combines TRBV30 with TRBJ1-1, with 7 nucleotides matching TRBD1. J was trimmed by 4 bases and V by 3 bases; bases with no gene match: 5. The germline CDR1 and CDR2 sequences are GTSNPN and SVGIG (reference sequence). The CDR3 totals 13 residues. CDR3 bases: TGTGCCTGGAGCCGACAGGGTGGCACTGAAGCTTTCTTT. It specifies CAWSRQGGTEAFF.

This clonotype was counted a few times. The chain joins TRBV5-1 to TRBJ2-1; D is possibly TRBD2 (7 bases). The V and J ends lost 1 base and 8 bases respectively, with 13 bases between them. CDR3 length equals 14 residues. The germline gives CDR1 SGHRS, CDR2 YFSETQ. For the CDR3, the DNA is TGCGCCAGCAGCTTGTTGGGGGGGCTCGATGAGCAGTTCTTC. This gives the protein CASSLLGGLDEQFF.

There are a few counts of this clonotype. The chain uses TRBV30 and TRBJ2-3, with TRBD2 matching 11 bases. V gave up 6 bases and J gave up 6 bases; unmatched junction bases: 26. This CDR3 spans 20 amino acids. Germline CDR1 and CDR2: GTSNPN and SVGIG (reference sequence). The CDR3 spells CACGTDSFSGRALESDTQYF. CDR3 sequence (DNA): TGTGCCTGCGGGACAGACTCTTTTAGCGGGAGGGCCTTAGAATCCGATACGCAGTATTTT.

The genes are TRBV7-3 and TRBJ2-2; 12 bases match TRBD2. CDR1 and CDR2 (germline): SGHTA, FQGTGA. The CDR3 has 14 amino acids. The J segment lost 4 bases and the V segment lost 8 bases, leaving 2 bases of the junction unmatched. Here the CDR3 DNA reads TGTGCCAGCGGACTAGCGGGATCCACCGGGGAGCTGTTTTTT. Translated: CASGLAGSTGELFF.

This chain connects TRBV5-1 to TRBJ1-1, with 7 positions matching TRBD1. The trim removed 5 bases at V and 3 bases at J, leaving 10 bases unmatched. The CDR3 extends over 15 amino acids. Germline CDR1 reads SGHRS; CDR2 reads YFSETQ. CDR3 in DNA: TGCGCCAGCAGACTATTCCAGGGGGGAGACACTGAAGCTTTCTTT. It encodes CASRLFQGGDTEAFF.

In this sample, this clonotype turned up a few times. The chain uses TRBV29-1 and TRBJ2-7, with 8 positions matching TRBD2. The CDR3 runs 17 residues. CDR1 and CDR2 (germline): SQVTM, ANQGSEA. The ends lost 5 bases at V and 0 bases at J; junction bases unmatched: 15. CDR3: CSVKAASGLQSSYEQYF. The CDR3 DNA reads TGCAGCGTTAAGGCGGCTAGCGGGCTTCAGAGCTCCTACGAGCAGTACTTC.

This clonotype was counted between two and nine times. For the CDR3, the DNA is TGTGCCAGCGGGGGTCGGAACACCGGGGAGCTGTTTTTT. This translates into CASGGRNTGELFF. The V call is TRBV7-6, the J call TRBJ2-2; D may be TRBD1 or TRBD2 (5 bases each). The CDR3 runs 13 residues. In germline, CDR1 is SGHVS, CDR2 FNYEAQ. V lost 8 bases and J 1 base, leaving 8 bases between the germline ends. Full variable domain (missing parts from reference TRBV7-6 and TRBJ2-2): GAGVSQSPRYKVTKRGQDVALRCDPISGHVSLYWYRQALGQGPEFLTYFNYEAQQDKSGLPNDRFSAERPEGSISTLTIQRTEQRDSAMYRCASGGRNTGELFFGEGSRLTVL.